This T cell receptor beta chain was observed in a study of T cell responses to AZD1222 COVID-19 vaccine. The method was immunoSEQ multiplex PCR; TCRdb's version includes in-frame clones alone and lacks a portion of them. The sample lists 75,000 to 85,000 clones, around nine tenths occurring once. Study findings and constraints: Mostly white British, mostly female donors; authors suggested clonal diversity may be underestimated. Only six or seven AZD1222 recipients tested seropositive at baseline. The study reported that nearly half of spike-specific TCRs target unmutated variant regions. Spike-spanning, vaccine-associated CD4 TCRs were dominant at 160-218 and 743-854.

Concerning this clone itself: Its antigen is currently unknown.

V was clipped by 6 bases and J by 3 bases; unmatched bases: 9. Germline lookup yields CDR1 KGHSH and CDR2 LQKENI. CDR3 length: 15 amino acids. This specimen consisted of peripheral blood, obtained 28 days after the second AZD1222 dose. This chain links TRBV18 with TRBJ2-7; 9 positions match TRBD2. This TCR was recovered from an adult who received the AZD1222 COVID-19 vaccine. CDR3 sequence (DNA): TGTGCCAGCTCCCCGGGACTAGCCAATAGCTACGAGCAGTACTTC. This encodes CASSPGLANSYEQYF.